The 3 T cell receptor beta chains below come from one sample, sequenced in a study of breast tumors, draining lymph nodes, adjacent tissues (dated by TCRdb to the mid-2010s). Libraries were built with multiplex PCR. Data came from an Illumina HiSeq 2000. TCRdb redid the processing of the public reads, applying fastp at Q25 and MiXCR, and retained in-frame beta chains. Under each unique CDR3 protein, matching rows form one entry showing the most common genes and DNA. A total of some 85,000 distinct CDR3 sequences appear in this sample, about 27% of them only once. Clones ranked in the top ten supply more than 8% of the sample. Lymph node samples came from the axillary draining lymph nodes of breast cancer patients. Sequencing input: axillary lymph node tissue. The receptors come from a female donor with breast cancer. Some clones in this sample may be carry-over from other donors' samples.

The chain links TRBV9 to TRBJ2-6, with D unresolved. The CDR3 has 14 amino acids. Trimming shortened V by 4 bases and J by 3 bases, and 8 bases separated the two germline ends. Germline CDR1 is SGDLS and CDR2 is YYNGEE. The CDR3 coding sequence is TGTGCCAGCAGCCCGGGTTTTGGGGCCAACGTCCTGACTTTC. Translating gives CASSPGFGANVLTF. Based on the CDR3 plus reference TRBV9 and TRBJ2-6, the full variable domain is DSGVTQTPKHLITATGQRVTLRCSPRSGDLSVYWYQQSLDQGLQFLIQYYNGEERAKGNILERFSAQQFPDLHSELNLSSLELGDSALYFCASSPGFGANVLTFGAGSRLTVL.

This clonotype has at least ten counts. The chain couples TRBV2 to TRBJ2-1; 14 positions match TRBD2. From germline, CDR1 is SNHLY and CDR2 FYNNEI. J lost 6 bases, V lost 6 bases, and 1 base had no gene match. The CDR3 loop spans 14 amino acids. As DNA, the CDR3 is TGTGCCAGCAGGGGACTAGCGGGAGCCAATGAGCAGTTCTTC. Encoded protein: CASRGLAGANEQFF.

The gene calls are TRBV19 and TRBJ1-1; a weak D match, TRBD1 (5 bases). Trimming took 7 bases from V and 5 from J, leaving 14 bases between them. Germline CDR1 reads LNHDA; CDR2 reads SQIVND (reference sequence). This CDR3 contains 13 residues. The DNA of the CDR3 is TGTGCCAGTAAGAGCCGGAGGGGTACTGAAGCTTTCTTT. Translated: CASKSRRGTEAFF.